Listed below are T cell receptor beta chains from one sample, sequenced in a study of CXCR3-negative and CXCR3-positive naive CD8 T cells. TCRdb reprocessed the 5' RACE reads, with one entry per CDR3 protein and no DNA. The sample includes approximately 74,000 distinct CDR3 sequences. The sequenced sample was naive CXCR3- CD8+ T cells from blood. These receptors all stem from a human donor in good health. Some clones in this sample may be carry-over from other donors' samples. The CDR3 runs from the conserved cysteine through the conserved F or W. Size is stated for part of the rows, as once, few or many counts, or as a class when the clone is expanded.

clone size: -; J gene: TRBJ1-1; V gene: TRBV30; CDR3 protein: CAWSVWDNTEAFF
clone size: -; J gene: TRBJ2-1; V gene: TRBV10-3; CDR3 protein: CAISEPTSGRSYSYNEQFF
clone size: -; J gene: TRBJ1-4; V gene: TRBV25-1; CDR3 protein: CASSDSNVGRVGFDEKLFF
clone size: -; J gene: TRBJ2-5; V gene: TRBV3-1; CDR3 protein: CASSQDGGWDRETQYF
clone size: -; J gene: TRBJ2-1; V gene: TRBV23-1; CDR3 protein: CASSLNGRVINGQFF
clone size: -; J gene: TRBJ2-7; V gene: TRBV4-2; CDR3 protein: CASSASGSSDEQYF
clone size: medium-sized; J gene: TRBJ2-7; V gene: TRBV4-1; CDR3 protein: CASSHKEGAAYEQYF
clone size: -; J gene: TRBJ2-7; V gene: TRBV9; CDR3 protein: CASSATGAPYEQYF
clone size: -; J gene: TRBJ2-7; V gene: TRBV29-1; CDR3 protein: CSVVGSRGYEQYF
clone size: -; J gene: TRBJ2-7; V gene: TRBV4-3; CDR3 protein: CASSQHTGRSEQYF
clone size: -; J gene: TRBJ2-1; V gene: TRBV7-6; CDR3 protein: CASSLYTQAEGGEQFF
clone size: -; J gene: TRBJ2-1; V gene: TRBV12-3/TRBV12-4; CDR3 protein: CASSLSNEQFF
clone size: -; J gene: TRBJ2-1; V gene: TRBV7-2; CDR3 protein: CASSLGGGGFNNEQFF
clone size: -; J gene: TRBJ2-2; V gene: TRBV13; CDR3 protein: CASSFWAGELFF
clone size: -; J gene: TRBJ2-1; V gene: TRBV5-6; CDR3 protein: CASSLRGSYNEQFF
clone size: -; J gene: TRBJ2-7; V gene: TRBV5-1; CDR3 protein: CASSLIGAYEQYF
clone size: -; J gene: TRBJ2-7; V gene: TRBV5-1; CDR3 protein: CASSFSPAGGVGEQYF
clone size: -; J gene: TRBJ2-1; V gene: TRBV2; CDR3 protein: CASSEHNYNEQFF
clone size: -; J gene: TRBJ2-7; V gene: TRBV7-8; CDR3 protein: CASNSGGAGEQYF
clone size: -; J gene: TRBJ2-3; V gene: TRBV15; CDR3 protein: CATSVDWADTQYF
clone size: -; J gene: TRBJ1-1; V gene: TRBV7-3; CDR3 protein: CASSSRDNLMNTEAFF
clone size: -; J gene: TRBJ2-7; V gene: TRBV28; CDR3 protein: CARPSGRHEQYF
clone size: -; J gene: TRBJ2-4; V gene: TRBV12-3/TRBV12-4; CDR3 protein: CASSGRDTVQNIQYF
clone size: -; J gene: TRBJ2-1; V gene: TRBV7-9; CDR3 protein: CASSTPLGDSNEQFF
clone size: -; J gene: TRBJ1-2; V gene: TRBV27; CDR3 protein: CASSTQGTSNYRYTF
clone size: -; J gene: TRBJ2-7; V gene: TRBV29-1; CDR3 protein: CSVDSGTETYEQYF
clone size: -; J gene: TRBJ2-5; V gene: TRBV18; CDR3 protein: CASSPSVIGVEETQYF
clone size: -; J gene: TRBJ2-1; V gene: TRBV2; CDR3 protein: CASVPSYNEQFF
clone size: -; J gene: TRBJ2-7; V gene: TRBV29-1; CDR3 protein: CSVYLKGYEQYF
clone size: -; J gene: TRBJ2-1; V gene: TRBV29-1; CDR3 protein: CSVDWLAGFSYNEQFF
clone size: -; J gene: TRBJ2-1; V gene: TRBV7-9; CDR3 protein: CASSLAGELDNEQFF
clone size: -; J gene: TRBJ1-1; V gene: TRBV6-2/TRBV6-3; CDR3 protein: CASSSMGGTEAFF
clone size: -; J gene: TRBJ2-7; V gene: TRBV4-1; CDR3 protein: CASSLEPTVSSYEQYF
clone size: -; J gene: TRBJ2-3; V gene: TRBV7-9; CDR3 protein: CASSSTSGRAADTQYF
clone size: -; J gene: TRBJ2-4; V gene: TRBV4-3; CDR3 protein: CASSQGAREAKNIQYF
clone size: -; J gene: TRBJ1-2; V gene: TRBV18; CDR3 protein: CASSPPGRTADYGYTF
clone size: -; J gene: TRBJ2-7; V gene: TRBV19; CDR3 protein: CASSMNSGYEQYF
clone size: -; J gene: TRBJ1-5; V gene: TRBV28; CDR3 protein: CASSLLYRGFLQPQHF
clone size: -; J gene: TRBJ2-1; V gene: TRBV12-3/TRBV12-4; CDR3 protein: CASSSSLPANEQFF
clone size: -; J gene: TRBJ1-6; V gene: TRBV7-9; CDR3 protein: CASSFGTDAYNSPLHF
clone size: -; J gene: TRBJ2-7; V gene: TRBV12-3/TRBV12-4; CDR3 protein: CASSFDTDSYEQYF
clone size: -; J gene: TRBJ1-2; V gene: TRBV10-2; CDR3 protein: CASGQTNYGYTF
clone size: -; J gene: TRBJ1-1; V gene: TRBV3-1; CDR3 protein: CASSQLGGARNTEAFF
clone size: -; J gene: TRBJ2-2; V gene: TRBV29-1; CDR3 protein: CSVDAGFSGGELFF